This T cell receptor (beta chain) was captured in a study of early T cells in non-severe SARS-CoV-2 infection. CDR3 length equals 16 residues. The germline gives CDR1 LGHNA, CDR2 YNFKEQ. The V gene end was trimmed by 1 base and the J gene end by 6 bases; junction bases not matched to a gene: 8. From the 5' RACE reads, TCRdb called clonotypes with MiXCR, one entry per CDR3 protein. The repertoire holds 43,000 or so distinct CDR3 sequences, with less than 8.5% as singletons. This TCR derives from an adult who was a healthcare worker with PCR-confirmed SARS-CoV-2 infection or an uninfected control (not recorded which). Material: whole blood. The chain carries TRBV4-2 and TRBJ2-1, with 8 bases fitting TRBD2. The CDR3 DNA sequence: TGTGCCAGCAGCCAAGTTTCCGGGCTAGCGGGCAATGAGCAGTTCTTC. It encodes CASSQVSGLAGNEQFF.